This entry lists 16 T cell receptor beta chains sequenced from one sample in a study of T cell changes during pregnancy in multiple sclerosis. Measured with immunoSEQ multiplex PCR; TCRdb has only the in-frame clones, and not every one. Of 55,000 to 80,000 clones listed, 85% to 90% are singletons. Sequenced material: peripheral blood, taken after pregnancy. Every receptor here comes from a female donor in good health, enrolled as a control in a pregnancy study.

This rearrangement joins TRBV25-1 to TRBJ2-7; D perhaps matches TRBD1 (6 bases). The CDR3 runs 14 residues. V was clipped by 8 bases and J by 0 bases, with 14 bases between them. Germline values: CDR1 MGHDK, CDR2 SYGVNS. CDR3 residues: CASRQSRGSYEQYF. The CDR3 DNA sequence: TGTGCCAGCCGGCAGTCCAGGGGCTCCTACGAGCAGTACTTC.

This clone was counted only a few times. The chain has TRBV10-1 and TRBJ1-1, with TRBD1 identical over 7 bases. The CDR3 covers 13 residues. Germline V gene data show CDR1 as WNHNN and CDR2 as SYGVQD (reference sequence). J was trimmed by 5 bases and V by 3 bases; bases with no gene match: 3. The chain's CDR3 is CASSEEQGTEAFF. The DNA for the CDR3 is TGCGCCAGCAGTGAAGAACAGGGGACTGAAGCTTTCTTT.

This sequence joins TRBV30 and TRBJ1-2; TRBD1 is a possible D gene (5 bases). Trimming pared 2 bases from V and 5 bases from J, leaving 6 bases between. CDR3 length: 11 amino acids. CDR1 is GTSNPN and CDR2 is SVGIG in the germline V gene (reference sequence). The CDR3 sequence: CAWSPGYGYTF. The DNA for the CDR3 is TGTGCCTGGAGTCCAGGGTATGGCTACACCTTC.

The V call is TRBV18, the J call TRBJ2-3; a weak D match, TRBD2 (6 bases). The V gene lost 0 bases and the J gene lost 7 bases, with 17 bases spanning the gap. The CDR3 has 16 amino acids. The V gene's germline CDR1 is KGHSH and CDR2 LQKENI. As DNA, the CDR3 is TGTGCCAGCTCACCACCGAACTCGGGAGTCACGAATACGCAGTATTTT. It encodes CASSPPNSGVTNTQYF.

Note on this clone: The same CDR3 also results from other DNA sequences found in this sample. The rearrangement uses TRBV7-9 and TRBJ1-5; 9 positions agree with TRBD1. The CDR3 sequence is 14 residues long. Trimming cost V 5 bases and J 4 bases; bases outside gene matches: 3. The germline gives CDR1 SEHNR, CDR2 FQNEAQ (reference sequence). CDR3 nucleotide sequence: TGTGCCAGCAGCCCCGACAGGGGGAATCAGCCCCAGCATTTT. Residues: CASSPDRGNQPQHF.

The CDR3 DNA reads as TGCAGCGTAGGGGACACTAACTATGGCTACACCTTC. This translates into CSVGDTNYGYTF. The chain is built from TRBV29-1 and TRBJ1-2, with D perhaps matching TRBD1 (6 bases). The germline V gene encodes CDR1 SQVTM and CDR2 ANQGSEA. CDR3 size: 12 residues. Deletions cut 6 bases from V and 0 bases from J, with 8 bases between.

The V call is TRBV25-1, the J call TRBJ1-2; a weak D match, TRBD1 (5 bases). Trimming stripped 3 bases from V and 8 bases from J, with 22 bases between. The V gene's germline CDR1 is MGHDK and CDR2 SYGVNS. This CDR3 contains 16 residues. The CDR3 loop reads CASSEAGGGGARGYTF. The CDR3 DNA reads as TGTGCCAGCAGTGAGGCAGGCGGGGGAGGGGCGCGGGGCTACACCTTC.

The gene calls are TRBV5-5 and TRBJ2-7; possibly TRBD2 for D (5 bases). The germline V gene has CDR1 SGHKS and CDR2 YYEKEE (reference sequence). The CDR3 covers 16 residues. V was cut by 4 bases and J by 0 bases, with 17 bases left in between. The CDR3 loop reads CASSRGGLDPSYEQYF. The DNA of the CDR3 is TGTGCCAGCAGCCGCGGCGGGCTGGACCCCTCCTACGAGCAGTACTTC.

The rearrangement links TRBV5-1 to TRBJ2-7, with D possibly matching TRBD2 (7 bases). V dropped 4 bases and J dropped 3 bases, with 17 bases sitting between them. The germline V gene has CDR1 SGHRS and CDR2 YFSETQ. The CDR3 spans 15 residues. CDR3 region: CASSPAAGAGYEQYF. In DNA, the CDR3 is TGCGCCAGCAGCCCGGCGGCGGGGGCCGGCTACGAGCAGTACTTC.

CDR3 nucleotides: TGTGCCAGCAGCGATCCGGGGCCCCAGCATTTT. Translation gives CASSDPGPQHF. The chain joins TRBV7-2 to TRBJ1-5; D is ambiguous. Germline values: CDR1 SGHTA, CDR2 FQGNSA. The CDR3 consists of 11 residues. V lost 5 bases and J lost 9, with 8 bases in between.

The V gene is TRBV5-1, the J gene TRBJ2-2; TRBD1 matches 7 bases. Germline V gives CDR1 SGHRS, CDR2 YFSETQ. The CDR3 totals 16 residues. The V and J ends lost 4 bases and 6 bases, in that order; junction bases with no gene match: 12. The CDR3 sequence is CASSPFIGQGAGELFF. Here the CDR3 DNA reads TGCGCCAGCAGCCCGTTTATTGGGCAGGGGGCCGGGGAGCTGTTTTTT.

CDR3 protein: CASSLGAVYYEQYF. CDR3 nucleotide sequence: TGTGCCAGCAGTTTAGGGGCGGTATACTACGAGCAGTACTTC. V usage is TRBV28 and J usage is TRBJ2-7; tentative D call: TRBD1 (5 bases). CDR1 and CDR2 (germline): MDHEN, SYDVKM. The CDR3 is 14 amino acids. V lost 2 bases and J lost 3, with 11 bases in between.

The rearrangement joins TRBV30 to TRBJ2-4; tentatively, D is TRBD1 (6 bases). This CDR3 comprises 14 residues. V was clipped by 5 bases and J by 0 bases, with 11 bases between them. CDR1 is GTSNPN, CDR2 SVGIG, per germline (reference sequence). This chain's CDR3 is CAWATGLAKNIQYF. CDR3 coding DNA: TGTGCCTGGGCCACAGGGCTAGCCAAAAACATTCAGTACTTC.

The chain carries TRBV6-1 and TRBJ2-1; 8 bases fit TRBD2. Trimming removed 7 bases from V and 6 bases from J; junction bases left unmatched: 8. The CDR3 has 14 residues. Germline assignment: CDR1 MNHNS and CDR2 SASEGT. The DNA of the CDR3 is TGTGCCAGCACCGGGACTAGAATCGGCAATGAGCAGTTCTTC. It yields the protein CASTGTRIGNEQFF.

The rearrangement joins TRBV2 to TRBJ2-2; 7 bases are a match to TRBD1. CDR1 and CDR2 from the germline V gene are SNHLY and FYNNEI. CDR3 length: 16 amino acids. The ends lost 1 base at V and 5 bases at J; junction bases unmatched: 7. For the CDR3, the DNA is TGTGCCAGCAGTGAAGGGGGGACAGTACCGACCGGGGAGCTGTTTTTT. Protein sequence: CASSEGGTVPTGELFF.

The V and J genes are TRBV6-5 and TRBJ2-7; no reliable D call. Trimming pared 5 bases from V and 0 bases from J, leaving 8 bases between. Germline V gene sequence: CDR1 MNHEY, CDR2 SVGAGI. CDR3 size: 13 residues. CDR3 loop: CASSTSASYEQYF. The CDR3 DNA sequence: TGTGCCAGCAGTACATCTGCCTCCTACGAGCAGTACTTC.